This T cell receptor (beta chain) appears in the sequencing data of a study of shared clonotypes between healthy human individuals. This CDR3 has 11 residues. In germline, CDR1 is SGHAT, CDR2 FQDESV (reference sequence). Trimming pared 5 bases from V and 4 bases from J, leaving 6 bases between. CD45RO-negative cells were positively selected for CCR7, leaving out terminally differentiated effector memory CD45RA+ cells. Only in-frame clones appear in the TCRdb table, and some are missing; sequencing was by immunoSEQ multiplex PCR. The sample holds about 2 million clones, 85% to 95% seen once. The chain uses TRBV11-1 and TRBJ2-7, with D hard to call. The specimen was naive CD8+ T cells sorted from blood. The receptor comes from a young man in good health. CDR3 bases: TGTGCCAGCAGCACGTCGTACGAGCAGTACTTC. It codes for CASSTSYEQYF.